These 10 T cell receptor beta chains were all obtained from the same sample, sequenced in a study of blood T cell repertoires in COVID-19. Only in-frame clones appear in the TCRdb table, and some are missing; sequencing was by immunoSEQ multiplex PCR. The sample consists of 250,000 to 400,000 clones, about 90% of them appearing once. Sequenced: peripheral blood. The receptors were gathered from a woman aged 25 to 39 with COVID-19, enrolled during active disease.

This rearrangement joins TRBV30 to TRBJ1-1, with 7 bases aligning to TRBD1. The V segment lost 4 bases and the J segment 0 bases; nucleotides outside the gene matches: 8. This CDR3 region has 15 residues. Germline V gene sequence: CDR1 GTSNPN, CDR2 SVGIG (reference sequence). CDR3 in DNA: TGTGCCTGGAAGCTGACAGGGACAATGAACACTGAAGCTTTCTTT. This sequence encodes CAWKLTGTMNTEAFF.

This chain links TRBV6-1 with TRBJ1-1, with D perhaps TRBD1 (6 bases). The CDR3 totals 13 residues. CDR1 and CDR2 (germline): MNHNS, SASEGT. With 7 bases removed from V and 11 bases from J, the gap between germline ends came to 20 bases. The CDR3 region is CASISGAPSRAFF. Written as DNA, the CDR3 is TGTGCCAGCATTTCAGGGGCACCCTCACGGGCTTTCTTT.

This chain uses TRBV6-1 with TRBJ2-7; TRBD1 matches 7 bases. Germline CDR1 reads MNHNS; CDR2 reads SASEGT. The V and J ends lost 0 bases and 4 bases, in that order; junction bases with no gene match: 9. This CDR3 contains 16 residues. The CDR3 loop reads CASSEALAGGAYEQYF. CDR3 DNA sequence: TGTGCCAGCAGTGAAGCGTTGGCAGGGGGTGCTTACGAGCAGTACTTC.

The chain joins TRBV2 to TRBJ2-7, with D perhaps matching TRBD1 (5 bases). V was trimmed by 7 bases and J by 1 base, leaving 17 bases between them. The CDR3 extends over 15 amino acids. CDR1 SNHLY and CDR2 FYNNEI come from the germline V gene. For the CDR3, the DNA is TGTGCCAGCAAAAAAGGGGCCTCCGAGTCCTACGAGCAGTACTTC. Translating it yields CASKKGASESYEQYF.

V gene TRBV18 combines with J gene TRBJ1-2, with D possibly being TRBD1 (6 bases). CDR1 KGHSH and CDR2 LQKENI come from the germline V gene. V gave up 1 base and J gave up 3 bases, with 15 bases separating them. The CDR3 is 16 residues long. The CDR3 bases are TGTGCCAGCTCACCACAGTCTAACAGGGCTGACTATGGCTACACCTTC. Translating gives CASSPQSNRADYGYTF.

The rearrangement joins TRBV6-5 to TRBJ2-7; D is ambiguous. V was shortened by 2 bases and J by 4 bases, with 18 bases between the two germline ends. There are 16 residues in the CDR3. Germline CDR1 reads MNHEY; CDR2 reads SVGAGI. As DNA, the CDR3 is TGTGCCAGCAGTTACAAGAACTCCGCTATCTCGTACGAGCAGTACTTC. The encoded protein is CASSYKNSAISYEQYF.

This clone was found once. The rearrangement uses TRBV23-1 and TRBJ2-7; TRBD1 matches 9 bases. TRBV23-1 falls under the ORF class, with uncertain function. The J segment lost 6 bases and the V segment lost 2 bases, leaving 8 bases of the junction unmatched. This CDR3 region has 15 residues. The CDR3 protein is CASSQGRDRACEQYF. The CDR3 DNA follows: TGCGCCAGCAGTCAAGGGCGGGACAGGGCCTGCGAGCAGTACTTC.

This chain links TRBV5-6 with TRBJ1-4; 8 bases line up with TRBD1. The CDR3 has 15 amino acids. The trim removed 0 bases at V and 5 bases at J, leaving 3 bases unmatched. Germline CDR1 is SGHDT and CDR2 is YYEEEE. CDR3 region: CASSLEAGGNEKLFF. CDR3 nucleotides: TGTGCCAGCAGCTTGGAGGCAGGGGGCAATGAAAAACTGTTTTTT.

CDR3 sequence reads: CASSPNPPSGRSFF. Written as DNA, the CDR3 is TGTGCCAGCAGTCCAAACCCCCCTAGCGGGAGGTCCTTCTTC. The chain recombines TRBV28 with TRBJ2-1; 11 positions agree with TRBD2. Germline values: CDR1 MDHEN, CDR2 SYDVKM. J lost 16 bases, V lost 5 bases, and 13 bases had no gene match. The CDR3 is 14 amino acids.

The chain is built from TRBV11-2 and TRBJ2-1; 7 bases align to TRBD2. From germline, CDR1 is SGHAT and CDR2 FQNNGV. V dropped 2 bases and J dropped 8; count of bases not matched to a gene: 15. The CDR3 extends over 17 amino acids. The CDR3 reads CASSLILGGSGYDEQFF. The CDR3 region has the DNA TGTGCCAGCAGCTTAATACTGGGGGGGAGTGGGTACGATGAGCAGTTCTTC.